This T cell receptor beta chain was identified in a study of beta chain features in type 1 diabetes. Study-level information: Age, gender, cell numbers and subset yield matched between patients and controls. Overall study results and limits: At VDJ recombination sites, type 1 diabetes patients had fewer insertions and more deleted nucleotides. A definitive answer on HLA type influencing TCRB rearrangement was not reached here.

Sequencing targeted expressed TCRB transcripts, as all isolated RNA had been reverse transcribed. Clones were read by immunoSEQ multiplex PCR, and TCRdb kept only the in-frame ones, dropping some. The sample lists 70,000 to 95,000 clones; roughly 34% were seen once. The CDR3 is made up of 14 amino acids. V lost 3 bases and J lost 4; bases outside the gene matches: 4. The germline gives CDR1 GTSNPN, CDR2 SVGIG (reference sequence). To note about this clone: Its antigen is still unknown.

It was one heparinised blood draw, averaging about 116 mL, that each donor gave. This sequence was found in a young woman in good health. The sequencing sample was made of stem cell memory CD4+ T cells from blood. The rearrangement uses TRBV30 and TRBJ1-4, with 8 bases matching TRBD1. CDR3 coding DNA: TGTGCCTGGAGCACTGGACAGGGTAATGAAAAACTGTTTTTT. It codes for CAWSTGQGNEKLFF.